This TCR beta chain derives from a study of vaccination and CD4 T cells after COVID-19. For the study at large: Post-COVID samples had a sampling time that fell a median around 93 days after diagnosis (range 35 to 161). The study, taken as a whole, reports: It was found that, in convalescent patients, 304 of 307 vaccine-specific clones were spike mono-reactive.

Sample treatment: roughly 10-day PBMC culture with coronavirus spike peptide pools or control peptides (ViraFEST assay). Trimming left V 0 bases short and J 3 bases short, with 12 bases between. This CDR3 spans 16 amino acids. Germline loops: CDR1 SGHVS, CDR2 FNYEAQ. An Oncomine TCR Beta short-read assay was used to sequence the DNA from cultured CD4+ T cells. TCRdb re-analysed the PCR reads in MiXCR, keeping a single row per CDR3 protein. The sample has over 6,500 distinct CDR3 sequences, roughly three quarters seen once. A note on this clonotype: Antigen unknown.

The sequencing input was CD4+ T cells from blood, cultured in vitro. The sequence was obtained from a human donor who had recovered from COVID-19. The rearrangement links TRBV7-6 to TRBJ1-5; perhaps TRBD1 as D (6 bases). CDR3 amino acids: CASSLAQGSINQPQHF. The CDR3 DNA reads TGTGCCAGCAGCTTAGCGCAGGGGAGTATCAATCAGCCCCAGCATTTT.